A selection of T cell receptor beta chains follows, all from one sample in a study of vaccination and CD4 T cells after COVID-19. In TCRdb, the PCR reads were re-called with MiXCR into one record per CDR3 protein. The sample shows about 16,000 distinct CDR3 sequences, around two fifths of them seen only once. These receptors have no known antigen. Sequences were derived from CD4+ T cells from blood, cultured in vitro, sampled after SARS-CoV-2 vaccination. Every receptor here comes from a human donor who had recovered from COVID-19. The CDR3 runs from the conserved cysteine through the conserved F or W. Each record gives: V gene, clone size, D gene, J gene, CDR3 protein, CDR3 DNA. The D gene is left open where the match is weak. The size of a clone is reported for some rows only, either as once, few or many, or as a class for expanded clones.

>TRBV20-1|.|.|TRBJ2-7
CSAPWGPSYEQYF
TGCAGTGCTCCCTGGGGGCCCTCCTACGAGCAGTACTTC
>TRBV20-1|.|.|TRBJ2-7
CSARVPTGNPYEQYF
TGCAGTGCTAGAGTACCGACAGGTAACCCCTACGAGCAGTACTTC
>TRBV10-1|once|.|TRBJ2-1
CASSEGGNEQFF
TGCGCCAGCAGTGAGGGTGGGAATGAGCAGTTCTTC
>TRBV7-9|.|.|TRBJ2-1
CASSLEIAREQFF
TGTGCCAGCAGCTTAGAAATAGCTCGCGAGCAGTTCTTC
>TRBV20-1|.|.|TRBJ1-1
CSARDMALDTEAFF
TGCAGTGCTAGAGATATGGCTCTGGACACTGAAGCTTTCTTT
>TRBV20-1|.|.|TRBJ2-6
CSASTRVSGANVLTF
TGCAGTGCTAGTACTCGGGTCTCTGGGGCCAACGTCCTGACTTTC
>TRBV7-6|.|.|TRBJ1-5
CASSLSRDQPQHF
TGTGCCAGCAGCTTAAGCCGGGATCAGCCCCAGCATTTT
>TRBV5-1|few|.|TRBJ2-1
CASSLAVTGNGEQFF
TGCGCCAGCAGCTTGGCCGTCACTGGAAATGGTGAGCAGTTCTTC
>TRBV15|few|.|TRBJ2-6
CATSPRGSSANVLTF
TGTGCCACCAGCCCCCGGGGGTCAAGTGCCAACGTCCTGACTTTC
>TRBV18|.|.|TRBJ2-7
CASSPPSSYEQYF
TGTGCCAGCTCACCACCATCCTCTTACGAGCAGTACTTC
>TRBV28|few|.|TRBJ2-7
CASRVEDQSSYEQYF
TGTGCCAGCAGGGTCGAGGACCAAAGCTCCTACGAGCAGTACTTC
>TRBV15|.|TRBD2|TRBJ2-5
CATSREPLWGEGVRETQYF
TGTGCCACCAGCAGAGAGCCCCTTTGGGGGGAGGGCGTTCGGGAGACCCAGTACTTC
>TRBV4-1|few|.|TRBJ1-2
CASSPDTSYGYTF
TGCGCCAGCAGTCCCGACACGTCTTATGGCTACACCTTC
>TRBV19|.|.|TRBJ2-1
CASTMGAQGTSYNEQFF
TGTGCCAGCACCATGGGGGCCCAGGGGACCTCCTACAATGAGCAGTTCTTC
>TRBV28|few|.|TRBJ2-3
CASSFDRHTQYF
TGTGCCAGCAGTTTTGACCGGCATACGCAGTATTTT
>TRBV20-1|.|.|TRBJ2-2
CSARDHVSGNTGELFF
TGCAGTGCTAGAGATCATGTTAGCGGTAACACCGGGGAGCTGTTTTTT
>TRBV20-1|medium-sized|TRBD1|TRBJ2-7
CSAETARTGTGEVYEQYF
TGCAGTGCTGAGACAGCTAGAACCGGGACAGGGGAGGTTTACGAGCAGTACTTC
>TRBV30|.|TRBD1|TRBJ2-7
CAWSQDRGQYEQYF
TGTGCCTGGAGTCAGGACAGGGGGCAGTACGAGCAGTACTTC
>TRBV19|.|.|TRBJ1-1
CASSIKEVNTEAFF
TGTGCCAGTAGTATTAAGGAGGTGAACACTGAAGCTTTCTTT
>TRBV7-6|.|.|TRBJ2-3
CASSLDVDAPVRADTQYF
TGTGCCAGCAGCTTAGATGTCGATGCCCCGGTGAGGGCAGATACGCAGTATTTT
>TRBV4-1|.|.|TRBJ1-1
CASSPIRRPRAGTEAFF
TGCGCCAGCAGCCCGATTCGGAGGCCCAGAGCGGGGACTGAAGCTTTCTTT
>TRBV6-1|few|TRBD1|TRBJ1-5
CASTQGDQPQHF
TGTGCCAGCACACAGGGGGATCAGCCCCAGCATTTT
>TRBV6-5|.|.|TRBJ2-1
CASSYSVSFETRLVHNEQFF
TGTGCCAGCAGTTACTCCGTAAGTTTCGAAACCAGACTAGTCCACAATGAGCAGTTCTTC
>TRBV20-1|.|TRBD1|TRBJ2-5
CSASPTGGFEETQYF
TGCAGTGCTAGTCCAACAGGGGGCTTCGAAGAGACCCAGTACTTC
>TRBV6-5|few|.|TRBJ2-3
CASSYSTESTDTQYF
TGTGCCAGCAGTTACTCGACAGAAAGCACAGATACGCAGTATTTT
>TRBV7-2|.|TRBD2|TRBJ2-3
CASSLWPSGRLDTQYF
TGTGCCAGCAGCTTATGGCCTAGCGGGAGGTTAGATACGCAGTATTTT
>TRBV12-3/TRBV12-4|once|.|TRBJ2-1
CASSPHGRGAYNEQFF
TGTGCCAGCAGTCCCCACGGGAGAGGGGCCTACAATGAGCAGTTCTTC
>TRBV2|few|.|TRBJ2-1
CASSELGTQFF
TGTGCCAGCAGTGAATTAGGGACGCAGTTCTTC
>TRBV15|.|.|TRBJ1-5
CATSRKNGRISNQPQHF
TGTGCCACCAGCCGAAAAAATGGGAGAATTAGCAATCAGCCCCAGCATTTT
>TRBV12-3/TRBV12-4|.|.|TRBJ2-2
CASSLIGELFF
TGTGCCAGCAGTTTAATCGGGGAGCTGTTTTTT
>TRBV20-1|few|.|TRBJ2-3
CSARYGEAQYF
TGCAGTGCTAGATACGGTGAGGCGCAGTATTTT
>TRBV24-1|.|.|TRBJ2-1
CATSSTGLGNEQFF
TGTGCCACCAGTTCCACGGGACTGGGCAATGAGCAGTTCTTC
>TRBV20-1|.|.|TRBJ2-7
CSARTPGGMYEQYF
TGCAGTGCTAGGACCCCAGGCGGGATGTACGAGCAGTACTTC
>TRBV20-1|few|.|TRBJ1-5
CSARDKASQPQHF
TGCAGTGCTAGAGATAAAGCCAGTCAGCCCCAGCATTTT
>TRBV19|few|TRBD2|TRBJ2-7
CASSTSGSSYEQYF
TGTGCCAGTAGTACTAGCGGGAGCTCCTACGAGCAGTACTTC
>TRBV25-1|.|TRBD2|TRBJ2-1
CASSIPGLGVYEQFF
TGTGCCAGCAGTATTCCGGGACTAGGAGTCTATGAGCAGTTCTTC
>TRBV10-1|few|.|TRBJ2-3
CASSAGPRDIFTDTQYF
TGCGCCAGCAGTGCAGGACCGCGAGACATATTCACAGATACGCAGTATTTT
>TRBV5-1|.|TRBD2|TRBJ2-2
CASSGIAGDPGELFF
TGCGCCAGCAGCGGAATAGCGGGAGACCCCGGGGAGCTGTTTTTT
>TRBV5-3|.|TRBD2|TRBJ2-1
CASSRRLAGYSYNEQFF
TGTGCCAGCAGCCGCCGACTAGCGGGATACTCCTACAATGAGCAGTTCTTC
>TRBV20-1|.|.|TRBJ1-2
CSARDSGRESYGYTF
TGCAGTGCTAGAGATTCTGGGCGGGAATCCTATGGCTACACCTTC
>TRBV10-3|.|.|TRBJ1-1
CAIRGGGTEAFF
TGTGCCATCAGGGGGGGCGGCACTGAAGCTTTCTTT
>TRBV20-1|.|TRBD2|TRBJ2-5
CSLRGSSGREETQYF
TGCAGCCTAAGGGGTTCTAGCGGAAGGGAAGAGACCCAGTACTTC
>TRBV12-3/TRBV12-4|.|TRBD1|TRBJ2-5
CASSLIARRGLLRGYQETQYF
TGTGCCAGCAGTTTAATCGCTCGCAGGGGGCTTCTCCGCGGGTACCAAGAGACCCAGTACTTC
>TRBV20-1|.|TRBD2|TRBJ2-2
CSARDFSGSRLGELFF
TGCAGTGCTAGAGATTTTAGCGGGAGTAGGCTTGGGGAGCTGTTTTTT
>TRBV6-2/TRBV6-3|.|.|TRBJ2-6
CASSYKGSGANVLTF
TGTGCCAGCAGTTACAAGGGCTCTGGGGCCAACGTCCTGACTTTC
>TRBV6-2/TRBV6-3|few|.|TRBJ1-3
CASSRRGNSGNTIYF
TGTGCCAGCAGTCGACGGGGGAACTCTGGAAACACCATATATTTT
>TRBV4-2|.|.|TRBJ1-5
CASSQDPGIRGPQHF
TGTGCCAGCAGCCAAGACCCTGGAATAAGGGGGCCCCAGCATTTT